A selection of T cell receptor beta chains follows, all from one sample in a study of beta chain features in type 1 diabetes. TCRdb's table, derived via immunoSEQ multiplex PCR, lists solely in-frame clones and lacks some. Of about 120,000 clones listed, 16% are singletons. The specimen was central memory CD4+ T cells from blood. These TCRs come from a man aged 25 to 40 with type 1 diabetes. CDR3s include the opening cysteine and the closing phenylalanine or tryptophan. The D gene is left open where the match is weak. Only some rows state a clone size, as once, few, many or a class for expanded clones.

>NA|once|TRBV25-1|TRBJ2-3
TGTGCCAGCAGTGAACCCGGACTTAGCACAGATACGCAGTATTTT
CASSEPGLSTDTQYF
>NA|few|TRBV10-3|TRBJ2-5
TGTGCCATCAGTGAGTCGGAACGGCAAGAGACCCAGTACTTC
CAISESERQETQYF
>TRBD1|NA|TRBV5-1|TRBJ2-5
TGCGCCAGCAGCCGTACGGGACAGGGAGAGACCCAGTACTTC
CASSRTGQGETQYF
>NA|NA|TRBV7-2|TRBJ1-6
TGTGCCAGCAGCTTAGATACCGGTTCACCCCTCCACTTT
CASSLDTGSPLHF
>TRBD2|few|TRBV7-2|TRBJ2-1
TGTGCCAGCAGCTTAGAGCCAGCGGGGAGGGAGCAGTTCTTC
CASSLEPAGREQFF
>NA|NA|TRBV28|TRBJ1-5
TGTGCCAGCAGTTTAGTTAGGGGCTCGGGCAATCAGCCCCAGCATTTT
CASSLVRGSGNQPQHF
>TRBD2|few|TRBV11-2|TRBJ2-7
TGTGCCAGCAGCTTAGTCGCGGGGGACTACGAGCAGTACTTC
CASSLVAGDYEQYF
>NA|NA|TRBV6-5|TRBJ1-2
TGTGCCAGCAGTACAAACCAGGACTATGGCTACACCTTC
CASSTNQDYGYTF
>TRBD2|once|TRBV11-2|TRBJ2-1
TGTGCCAGCAGCACCCCCCTAGCGGGGTTTTCCAATGAGCAGTTCTTC
CASSTPLAGFSNEQFF
>NA|NA|TRBV7-9|TRBJ1-6
TGTGCCAGCAGCCACCCCGACAGACCCCTCCACTTT
CASSHPDRPLHF
>NA|few|TRBV15|TRBJ2-6
TGTGCCACCAGCACAAGACAGGATACCTCTGGGGCCAACGTCCTGACTTTC
CATSTRQDTSGANVLTF
>NA|few|TRBV2|TRBJ2-1
TGTGCCAGCAGCGTTGGGGACTTGGTAGAGCAGTTCTTC
CASSVGDLVEQFF
>TRBD1|few|TRBV6-5|TRBJ1-2
TGTGCCAGCAGTTATACCCGGACAGGGGGTGGCTATGGCTACACCTTC
CASSYTRTGGGYGYTF
>NA|few|TRBV5-1|TRBJ2-2
TGCGCCAGCAGCTTATTAGACTTGAACACCGGGGAGCTGTTTTTT
CASSLLDLNTGELFF
>NA|NA|TRBV18|TRBJ2-7
TGTGCCAGCTCACGCGACTATAGCTCCTACGAGCAGTACTTC
CASSRDYSSYEQYF
>NA|NA|TRBV29-1|TRBJ1-5
TGCAGCGTTGTCTTGGACAGCCTAAATCAGCCCCAGCATTTT
CSVVLDSLNQPQHF
>NA|NA|TRBV5-1|TRBJ2-3
TGCGCCAGCAGCTTTAACACAGATACGCAGTATTTT
CASSFNTDTQYF
>TRBD1|NA|TRBV9|TRBJ1-6
TGTGCCAGCAGCGGGGGACAGGGGAGTTCACCCCTCCACTTT
CASSGGQGSSPLHF
>NA|NA|TRBV28|TRBJ2-4
TGTGCCAGCAGTGACGCCGGGAAGTGGGACATTCAGTACTTC
CASSDAGKWDIQYF
>NA|few|TRBV11-2|TRBJ2-6
TGTGCCAGCAGCTTAGGGAGGACAGCTGGGGCCAACGTCCTGACTTTC
CASSLGRTAGANVLTF
>NA|NA|TRBV5-1|TRBJ2-4
TGCGCCAGCAGCTTGGGTGACTGGCGGGCCAAAAACATTCAGTACTTC
CASSLGDWRAKNIQYF
>NA|NA|TRBV6-5|TRBJ1-6
TGTGCCAGCACTGTGGGAACCAATTCACCCCTCCACTTT
CASTVGTNSPLHF
>NA|few|TRBV30|TRBJ1-5
TGTGCCTGGAGTGCAAGGACTGATTCGACACGGCCCCAGCATTTT
CAWSARTDSTRPQHF
>TRBD2|many|TRBV11-2|TRBJ2-1
TGTGCCAGCAGCTTAGGACTAGCGGGGGGTTACAATGAGCAGTTCTTC
CASSLGLAGGYNEQFF
>NA|NA|TRBV9|TRBJ1-5
TGTGCCAGCAGCGGAAGGGCAGGTCAGCCCCAGCATTTT
CASSGRAGQPQHF
>TRBD1|NA|TRBV9|TRBJ2-1
TGTGCCAGCAGCGTAGCTACAGGGGAGCGGCGGTTCTTC
CASSVATGERRFF
>NA|few|TRBV6-6|TRBJ2-1
TGTGCCAGCAGTCAGGTTCGGGGGATTTACAATGAGCAGTTCTTC
CASSQVRGIYNEQFF
>NA|NA|TRBV11-1|TRBJ1-1
TGTGCCGGACCGGTGAACACTGAAGCTTTCTTT
CAGPVNTEAFF
>TRBD2|NA|TRBV7-8|TRBJ2-5
TGTGCCAGCAGCTTCGGACTAGCGGGCCGTCAAGAGACCCAGTACTTC
CASSFGLAGRQETQYF
>NA|NA|TRBV4-2|TRBJ2-5
TGTGCCAGCAGCCAAGAGTACGGAGAGACCCAGTACTTC
CASSQEYGETQYF
>NA|NA|TRBV5-6|TRBJ1-2
TGTGCCAGCAGCTTAAGTTCGGGCTACACCTTC
CASSLSSGYTF
>NA|medium-sized|TRBV2|TRBJ2-6
TGTGCCAGCAGTGGCGACAGCTCTGGGGCCAACGTCCTGACTTTC
CASSGDSSGANVLTF
>NA|NA|TRBV4-3|TRBJ1-1
TGCGCCAGCAGCCAAGAAGGGTCATACACTGAAGCTTTCTTT
CASSQEGSYTEAFF
>NA|few|TRBV6-6|TRBJ1-5
TGTGCCAGCAGTTACGACCGAAGTAGCAATCAGCCCCAGCATTTT
CASSYDRSSNQPQHF
>NA|NA|TRBV5-1|TRBJ2-7
TGCGCCAGCAGCCAAGACAGCTACGAGCAGTACTTC
CASSQDSYEQYF
>NA|NA|TRBV18|TRBJ2-3
TGTGCCAGCTCACCAGCGTACGACGGCACAGATACGCAGTATTTT
CASSPAYDGTDTQYF
>NA|NA|TRBV7-2|TRBJ2-1
TGTGCCAGCAGCTCCCCGGCCCTCCTCAATGAGCAGTTCTTC
CASSSPALLNEQFF
>NA|NA|TRBV19|TRBJ2-1
TGTGCCAGTCTAGGGGGAGACCTAGGTTCCTACAATGAGCAGTTCTTC
CASLGGDLGSYNEQFF
>NA|once|TRBV6-5|TRBJ1-2
TGTGCCAGCAGCCGGGGAAACTATGGCTACACCTTC
CASSRGNYGYTF
>NA|NA|TRBV28|TRBJ2-5
TGTGCCAGCAGCCCTTTTCGGGGGGAGACCCAGTACTTC
CASSPFRGETQYF
>NA|NA|TRBV7-8|TRBJ1-2
TGTGCCAGCAGCTTCCAGGACAGTGACTATGGCTACACCTTC
CASSFQDSDYGYTF
>NA|few|TRBV4-3|TRBJ1-2
TGCGCCAGCAGCCAAGATCTGTCAGAGGCTAACTATGGCTACACCTTC
CASSQDLSEANYGYTF
>NA|NA|TRBV6-1|TRBJ2-1
TGTGCCAGCAGTGGCGGACTGACTCGAAGATACTACAATGAGCAGTTCTTC
CASSGGLTRRYYNEQFF
>TRBD2|NA|TRBV5-1|TRBJ2-1
TGCGCCAGCAGCCCTAGCGGGGTCTCCTACAATGAGCAGTTCTTC
CASSPSGVSYNEQFF
>NA|NA|TRBV11-2|TRBJ1-2
TGTGCCAGCAGCCCCGAGGGCTATGGCTACACCTTC
CASSPEGYGYTF
>NA|few|TRBV28|TRBJ2-7
TGTGCCAGCAGCGCAGGACTCTACGAGCAGTACTTC
CASSAGLYEQYF
>NA|NA|TRBV25-1|TRBJ2-2
TGTGCCAGCAGTGAATTGGGGCAAATTACCGGGGAGCTGTTTTTT
CASSELGQITGELFF
>NA|few|TRBV29-1|TRBJ1-5
TGCAGCGTCCGGGGCACGGGCTTCGATCAGCCCCAGCATTTT
CSVRGTGFDQPQHF
>NA|many|TRBV2|TRBJ1-6
TGTGCCAGCAGTGCTCTCCCTCAATCACCCCTCCACTTT
CASSALPQSPLHF